The 17 T cell receptor beta chains presented below share a single source sample, sequenced in a study of blood T cell repertoires in COVID-19. Clones were sequenced by immunoSEQ multiplex PCR, and TCRdb holds only the in-frame ones, with some missing. Among a few hundred thousand clones listed, around 88% were seen once. The sequenced sample was peripheral blood. The receptors shown here come from a man aged 80 or over with acute or convalescent COVID-19.

This chain connects TRBV6-5 to TRBJ1-3; no clear D gene. CDR1 is MNHEY and CDR2 is SVGAGI in the germline V gene. The CDR3 sequence is 15 residues long. Trimming took off 2 bases at V and 4 bases at J, with 12 bases between the two ends. The CDR3 nucleotides read TGTGCCAGCAGTTACGGGCGCACCTCCGGAAACACCATATATTTT. It codes for CASSYGRTSGNTIYF.

The gene calls are TRBV4-3 and TRBJ1-2; D call uncertain. The CDR3 length is 14 residues. Per the germline V gene, CDR1 is LGHNA and CDR2 is YSLEER. V was shortened by 0 bases and J by 3 bases, with 8 bases between the two germline ends. CDR3 bases: TGCGCCAGCAGCCAAGATCGGGAGGACTATGGCTACACCTTC. Amino acids: CASSQDREDYGYTF.

V gene TRBV7-6 combines with J gene TRBJ2-3; no definite D call. Looked up from germline, CDR1 is SGHVS and CDR2 is FNYEAQ. The CDR3 contains 14 residues. V was pared by 1 base and J by 0 bases, with 5 bases between. The CDR3 here is CASSLDQSTDTQYF. The CDR3 DNA reads TGTGCCAGCAGCTTAGATCAGAGCACAGATACGCAGTATTTT.

Notes on this clone: Additional DNA sequences in this sample encode the identical CDR3. This chain uses TRBV3-1 (or the pseudogene TRBV3-2) with TRBJ2-5; 11 nucleotides agree with TRBD2. This CDR3 region has 15 residues. CDR1 and CDR2 (germline): LGHDT, YNNKEL (reference sequence). V lost 1 base to trimming and J lost 5 bases; unmatched junction nucleotides: 3. CDR3 amino acids: CASSQGLAGGETQYF. The CDR3 DNA follows: TGTGCCAGCAGCCAAGGTCTAGCGGGGGGCGAGACCCAGTACTTC.

J is TRBJ2-1 and V is TRBV11-2, with TRBD2 matching over 9 bases. Germline loops: CDR1 SGHAT, CDR2 FQNNGV. The CDR3 length is 14 residues. J lost 14 bases, V lost 0 bases, and 8 bases had no gene match. The CDR3 sequence: CASSLERVSGSEFF. CDR3 nucleotide sequence: TGTGCCAGCAGCTTAGAAAGGGTTAGCGGGAGTGAGTTCTTC.

The count of this clone is one. The V and J genes are TRBV7-3 and TRBJ2-7, with 13 bases fitting TRBD2. The germline V gene has CDR1 SGHTA and CDR2 FQGTGA. V shed 2 bases and J 5 bases; nucleotides not matched to a gene: 6. The CDR3 covers 16 residues. The CDR3: CASSLLGGLAGNEQYF. In DNA, the CDR3 is TGTGCCAGCAGCTTACTCGGGGGACTAGCGGGGAACGAGCAGTACTTC.

The rearrangement joins TRBV9 to TRBJ2-3; D call uncertain. The V and J ends lost 3 bases and 4 bases respectively, with 12 bases between them. The CDR3 is made up of 14 amino acids. Germline assignment: CDR1 SGDLS and CDR2 YYNGEE. The DNA for the CDR3 is TGTGCCAGCAGCGCAAAACTATCCTCAGATACGCAGTATTTT. It is translated as CASSAKLSSDTQYF.

The gene calls are TRBV7-3 and TRBJ1-1; 7 bases align to TRBD1. Trimming at V came to 5 bases and at J to 5 bases, leaving 5 bases not matched to a gene. CDR3 size: 13 residues. Germline V lookup: CDR1 SGHTA, CDR2 FQGTGA. This chain's CDR3 is CASSLTGTTEAFF. The CDR3 DNA sequence: TGTGCCAGCAGCCTGACAGGGACTACTGAAGCTTTCTTT.

This chain links TRBV19 with TRBJ1-6, with 9 bases fitting TRBD1. The CDR3 has 17 amino acids. The V and J ends lost 4 bases and 5 bases, in that order; junction bases with no gene match: 9. Germline loops: CDR1 LNHDA, CDR2 SQIVND (reference sequence). The CDR3 nucleotides read TGTGCCAGTAGTAGTCCCAGGACAGGGGCAGATAATTCACCCCTCCACTTT. Residues: CASSSPRTGADNSPLHF.

This clone was recorded a few times. The V gene is TRBV27, the J gene TRBJ1-5; unclear D gene. CDR1 is MNHEY, CDR2 SMNVEV, per germline (reference sequence). Trimming stripped 3 bases from V and 4 bases from J, with 13 bases between. This CDR3 region has 15 residues. CDR3 sequence (DNA): TGTGCCAGCAGTTTTACGTCGGACTGGAATCAGCCCCAGCATTTT. Its protein is CASSFTSDWNQPQHF.

The CDR3 reads CSVRGGAYNEQFF. DNA of the CDR3: TGCAGCGTTCGAGGGGGGGCCTACAATGAGCAGTTCTTC. The V gene is TRBV29-1, the J gene TRBJ2-1; D may be TRBD2 (7 bases). The CDR3 sequence is 13 residues long. Trimming removed 5 bases from V and 2 bases from J, with 10 bases in between. The germline gives CDR1 SQVTM, CDR2 ANQGSEA.

This rearrangement joins TRBV7-8 to TRBJ2-5; maybe TRBD1 (6 bases). The CDR3 contains 15 residues. From germline, CDR1 is SGHVS and CDR2 FQNEAQ. The V end lost 5 bases, the J end lost 6 bases, and 19 bases lay between the germline ends. CDR3 loop: CASSHRDTISQTQYF. In DNA, the CDR3 is TGTGCCAGCAGCCACCGGGACACAATAAGCCAGACCCAGTACTTC. Filled out from reference TRBV7-8 and TRBJ2-5, the complete variable domain reads GAGVSQSPRYKVAKRGQDVALRCDPISGHVSLFWYQQALGQGPEFLTYFQNEAQLDKSGLPSDRFFAERPEGSVSTLKIQRTQQEDSAVYLCASSHRDTISQTQYFGPGTRLLVL.

The chain couples TRBV7-9 to TRBJ1-1, with 10 bases identical to TRBD1. The CDR3 runs 14 residues. V lost 4 bases and J lost 7; bases outside the gene matches: 6. Germline V gene sequence: CDR1 SEHNR, CDR2 FQNEAQ (reference sequence). The CDR3 protein is CASSSGQGVGEAFF. For the CDR3, the DNA is TGTGCCAGCAGCTCAGGACAGGGGGTCGGTGAAGCTTTCTTT.

The chain uses TRBV19 and TRBJ2-2; 9 bases match TRBD2. The CDR3 is 17 amino acids. V lost 6 bases, J lost 5 bases, and 13 bases stayed unmatched. CDR1 and CDR2 (germline): LNHDA, SQIVND (reference sequence). In DNA, the CDR3 is TGTGCCAGTAGCACCAACATACTAGCGGGTAAAACCGGGGAGCTGTTTTTT. This translates into CASSTNILAGKTGELFF.

The V and J genes are TRBV7-9 and TRBJ2-7; D may be TRBD1 (5 bases). V lost 3 bases to trimming and J lost 6 bases, with 21 bases between them. The CDR3 extends over 16 amino acids. Germline CDR1 reads SEHNR; CDR2 reads FQNEAQ (reference sequence). This chain's CDR3 is CASSLVGVGPRREQYF. The CDR3 coding sequence is TGTGCCAGCAGCTTGGTTGGAGTGGGGCCTCGTCGCGAGCAGTACTTC.

The chain carries TRBV2 and TRBJ2-5; D unresolved. Germline V gives CDR1 SNHLY, CDR2 FYNNEI. Deletions cut 6 bases from V and 1 base from J, with 6 bases between. CDR3 size: 12 residues. The chain's CDR3 is CASRATQETQYF. The CDR3 DNA reads as TGTGCCAGCAGAGCCACCCAAGAGACCCAGTACTTC.

The V and J genes are TRBV6-6 and TRBJ2-7; possibly TRBD1 for D (6 bases). This CDR3 has 14 amino acids. V lost 7 bases and J 0 bases, leaving 13 bases between the germline ends. Germline V lookup: CDR1 MNHNY, CDR2 SVGAGI (reference sequence). The DNA for the CDR3 is TGTGCCAGCACGGCGGCGGACAGCTCCTACGAGCAGTACTTC. Its translation is CASTAADSSYEQYF.